The next 17 T cell receptor beta chains were all read from a single sample in a study of cytomegalovirus exposure and HLA in healthy donors. Sequencing used immunoSEQ multiplex PCR; TCRdb keeps in-frame clones, though not all of them. The table has 150,000 to 200,000 clones, about 96% seen once; the top ten hold 0.8% to 1%. The source material was PBMCs. These receptors originate from a woman aged 18-29 years in good health and CMV-seronegative.

The rearrangement links TRBV18 to TRBJ2-2; a weak D match, TRBD2 (6 bases). The length of the CDR3 is 17 residues. The V end lost 6 bases, the J end lost 1 base, and 18 bases lay between the germline ends. Germline CDR1 and CDR2: KGHSH and LQKENI. The CDR3 loop reads CASSPARAGLNTGELFF. CDR3 DNA: TGTGCCAGCTCCCCCGCGAGAGCGGGTTTGAACACCGGGGAGCTGTTTTTT. The variable domain in full, with the rest retrieved from reference TRBV18 and TRBJ2-2, is NAGVMQNPRHLVRRRGQEARLRCSPMKGHSHVYWYRQLPEEGLKFMVYLQKENIIDESGMPKERFSAEFPKEGPSILRIQQVVRGDSAAYFCASSPARAGLNTGELFFGEGSRLTVL.

V gene TRBV5-4 combines with J gene TRBJ2-7; unclear D gene. CDR3 length: 13 residues. Deletions cut 0 bases from V and 3 bases from J, with 7 bases between. In germline, CDR1 is SGHNT, CDR2 YYREEE (reference sequence). This chain's CDR3 is CASSLVGDYEQYF. As DNA, the CDR3 is TGTGCCAGCAGCTTGGTTGGAGACTACGAGCAGTACTTC.

The chain combines TRBV4-2 with TRBJ1-2, with D possibly being TRBD1 (5 bases). The CDR3 totals 14 residues. The germline gives CDR1 LGHNA, CDR2 YNFKEQ. V was pared by 5 bases and J by 4 bases, with 14 bases between. CDR3 in amino acids: CASSGEGFTYGYTF. CDR3 DNA: TGTGCCAGCAGCGGGGAGGGGTTCACCTATGGCTACACCTTC.

The chain employs TRBV7-2 and TRBJ1-4; 10 positions match TRBD1. Germline CDR1 SGHTA, CDR2 FQGNSA. J gave up 5 bases and V 5 bases, and 2 bases lay outside the gene matches. CDR3 length: 14 residues. CDR3 nucleotides: TGTGCCAGCAGCCGACAGGGGGCGAATGAAAAACTGTTTTTT. Its protein product is CASSRQGANEKLFF.

This chain connects TRBV5-1 to TRBJ2-6; TRBD2 is a possible D gene (7 bases). This CDR3 is built from 18 residues. Germline V gene sequence: CDR1 SGHRS, CDR2 YFSETQ. V lost 4 bases and J lost 0, with 17 bases in between. The CDR3 bases are TGCGCCAGCAGCGGTCTTGGGGGGGCCCTCTCTGGGGCCAACGTCCTGACTTTC. This encodes CASSGLGGALSGANVLTF.

The rearrangement links TRBV7-3 to TRBJ1-1; a possible D gene is TRBD1 (5 bases). V dropped 3 bases and J dropped 3 bases, with 8 bases sitting between them. Germline-derived CDR1 and CDR2 are SGHTA and FQGTGA. The CDR3 covers 13 residues. CDR3 coding DNA: TGTGCCAGCAGCTTTTCGACAGACACTGAAGCTTTCTTT. This gives the protein CASSFSTDTEAFF.

This chain joins TRBV5-6 and TRBJ2-7, with 7 positions matching TRBD1. Germline V gene sequence: CDR1 SGHDT, CDR2 YYEEEE. J lost 5 bases, V lost 4 bases, and 9 bases had no gene match. There are 14 residues in the CDR3. CDR3 sequence: CASSMKNRGHEQYF. CDR3 nucleotide sequence: TGTGCCAGCAGCATGAAAAACAGGGGCCACGAGCAGTACTTC.

This clone was seen once. V is TRBV19 and J is TRBJ2-1, with 10 bases fitting TRBD2. The CDR3 sequence is 17 residues long. Germline V gives CDR1 LNHDA, CDR2 SQIVND (reference sequence). J lost 1 base, V lost 6 bases, and 9 bases had no gene match. The CDR3 region has the DNA TGTGCCAGTAGGCCCGAATTACTAGCGGGGTCCTACAATGAGCAGTTCTTC. The encoded protein is CASRPELLAGSYNEQFF.

This sequence joins TRBV7-9 and TRBJ2-7; D unclear. The CDR3 is made up of 13 amino acids. Trimming took off 5 bases at V and 4 bases at J, with 12 bases between the two ends. Looked up from germline, CDR1 is SEHNR and CDR2 is FQNEAQ (reference sequence). The DNA for the CDR3 is TGTGCCAGCAGCACTGAGCTGCTTTACGAGCAGTACTTC. This translates into CASSTELLYEQYF.

This chain uses TRBV5-1 with TRBJ2-7, with a weak D call TRBD1 (5 bases). This CDR3 has 16 residues. Between the trimmed V and J ends, which lost 4 bases and 0 bases, there was a span of 17 bases. Germline values: CDR1 SGHRS, CDR2 YFSETQ. CDR3 nucleotide sequence: TGCGCCAGCAGCACCCGCCAGACAGCCTTCTCCTACGAGCAGTACTTC. This codes for CASSTRQTAFSYEQYF.

The chain is built from TRBV15 and TRBJ1-4; D remains ambiguous. Trimming removed 5 bases from V and 4 bases from J, with 17 bases in between. The germline CDR1 and CDR2 sequences are LNHNV and YYDKDF (reference sequence). CDR3 size: 16 residues. The CDR3 sequence is CATSRGEAVDNEKLFF. The CDR3 bases are TGTGCCACCAGCCGTGGGGAGGCCGTCGATAATGAAAAACTGTTTTTT.

This sequence joins TRBV14 and TRBJ1-2; D possibly corresponds to TRBD1 (6 bases). The length of the CDR3 is 14 residues. Germline V gene data show CDR1 as SGHDN and CDR2 as FVKESK. Trimming left V 4 bases short and J 4 bases short, with 13 bases between. The DNA of the CDR3 is TGTGCCAGCAGCCCGACAGGAAAGTTCTATGGCTACACCTTC. Translating gives CASSPTGKFYGYTF. Using reference TRBV14 and TRBJ1-2 for the parts outside the CDR3, the full variable domain is EAGVTQFPSHSVIEKGQTVTLRCDPISGHDNLYWYRRVMGKEIKFLLHFVKESKQDESGMPNNRFLAERTGGTYSTLKVQPAELEDSGVYFCASSPTGKFYGYTFGSGTRLTVV.

This sequence joins TRBV5-1 and TRBJ1-1, with 7 bases fitting TRBD1. This CDR3 is built from 15 residues. J was trimmed by 6 bases and V by 4 bases; bases with no gene match: 12. Germline values: CDR1 SGHRS, CDR2 YFSETQ. The CDR3 loop reads CASSKEQGTFAEAFF. CDR3 DNA: TGCGCCAGCAGCAAAGAACAGGGGACGTTCGCTGAAGCTTTCTTT.

The gene calls are TRBV30 and TRBJ2-1; 9 bases fit TRBD1. The ends lost 0 bases at V and 6 bases at J; junction bases unmatched: 6. Per the germline V gene, CDR1 is GTSNPN and CDR2 is SVGIG (reference sequence). This CDR3 region has 15 residues. The CDR3 DNA follows: TGTGCCTGGAGTGTACAGGACAGGGGCTTCAATGAGCAGTTCTTC. Amino acid sequence: CAWSVQDRGFNEQFF.

The chain joins TRBV5-1 to TRBJ1-2; D possibly corresponds to TRBD1 (6 bases). Germline CDR1 and CDR2: SGHRS and YFSETQ. This CDR3 comprises 12 residues. V was clipped by 7 bases and J by 7 bases, with 14 bases between them. The CDR3 nucleotides read TGCGCCAGCGCTGTGGGGGCGGCTGGCTACACCTTC. Protein product: CASAVGAAGYTF.

CDR3 sequence (DNA): TGCGCCAGCAGCCAAGATAGCCCAGGACTTGGCTACACCTTC. Protein product: CASSQDSPGLGYTF. The J gene is TRBJ1-2, the V gene TRBV4-3; D not certain. Trimming removed 0 bases from V and 7 bases from J, with 12 bases in between. This CDR3 has 14 amino acids. Germline assignment: CDR1 LGHNA and CDR2 YSLEER.

This sequence joins TRBV6-1 and TRBJ1-6, with 8 bases that match TRBD1. V lost 3 bases and J lost 0; bases outside the gene matches: 4. CDR1 is MNHNS, CDR2 SASEGT, per germline. The CDR3 sequence is 17 residues long. CDR3 region: CASSERQGSSYNSPLHF. CDR3 nucleotide sequence: TGTGCCAGCAGTGAGAGACAGGGGAGCTCCTATAATTCACCCCTCCACTTT.